Following are 30 T cell receptor beta chains from one sample sequenced in a study of T cell repertoires in cytomegalovirus infection (dated by TCRdb to the late 2010s). The sequencer listed for this sample is Illumina HiSeq 1500. In TCRdb, the public reads were trimmed at Q25 with fastp and aligned with MiXCR, with productive beta chains retained. CDR3 protein sequences are deduplicated, and each keeps its most common genes and DNA. For this sample there are about 450,000 distinct CDR3 sequences; roughly 31% appear just once. Roughly an eighth of the sample is held by the ten biggest clonotypes. Sequencing was performed on PBMCs. These TCRs come from a human donor in good health (CMV status not recorded). Some clones in this sample may be carry-over from other donors' samples.

This clonotype showed up many times. The chain carries TRBV19 and TRBJ1-1; the D is unclear. V was cut by 5 bases and J by 3 bases, with 16 bases left in between. The germline V gene has CDR1 LNHDA and CDR2 SQIVND (reference sequence). CDR3 length equals 15 residues. DNA of the CDR3: TGTGCCAGTAGTCCGGACCGGGGTATGGACACTGAAGCTTTCTTT. Translation gives CASSPDRGMDTEAFF.

In its sample, this clonotype was seen many times. V and J are TRBV7-6 and TRBJ1-1; perhaps TRBD1 as D (6 bases). V was pared by 1 base and J by 1 base, with 13 bases between. This CDR3 is 16 amino acids long. The germline V gene encodes CDR1 SGHVS and CDR2 FNYEAQ. This CDR3 reads CASSLGWGGQNTEAFF. The CDR3 bases are TGTGCCAGCAGCTTAGGTTGGGGGGGGCAGAACACTGAAGCTTTCTTT. Drawing the rest from reference TRBV7-6 and TRBJ1-1, the complete variable domain is GAGVSQSPRYKVTKRGQDVALRCDPISGHVSLYWYRQALGQGPEFLTYFNYEAQQDKSGLPNDRFSAERPEGSISTLTIQRTEQRDSAMYRCASSLGWGGQNTEAFFGQGTRLTVV.

V usage is TRBV5-4 and J usage is TRBJ2-1; either TRBD1 or TRBD2 may fit D (5 bases each). This CDR3 has 15 amino acids. Germline CDR1 reads SGHNT; CDR2 reads YYREEE (reference sequence). V lost 6 bases to trimming and J lost 7 bases, with 20 bases between them. CDR3 residues: CASTLGRVEGNEQFF. The CDR3 DNA is TGTGCCAGCACACTAGGCAGGGTTGAGGGGAATGAGCAGTTCTTC.

The sample holds many counts of this clonotype. In nucleotides, the CDR3 is TGTGCCAGCAGGGCCTTAGCGGGGGGCCGCACAGATACGCAGTATTTT. Amino acids: CASRALAGGRTDTQYF. The gene calls are TRBV12-3 or TRBV12-4 and TRBJ2-3, with 10 nucleotides matching TRBD2. The CDR3 covers 16 residues. With V trimmed by 6 bases and J by 1 base, 7 bases remained unmatched.

This clonotype was counted a few times. The CDR3 region is CASSLIRLGQGDDGYTF. The CDR3 DNA reads as TGTGCCAGCAGCCTGATACGACTTGGACAGGGCGACGATGGCTACACCTTC. This chain links TRBV7-2 with TRBJ1-2; 8 bases agree with TRBD1. Germline V CDR1 and CDR2: SGHTA, FQGNSA. This CDR3 contains 17 residues. Unmatched junction bases numbered 17, after V lost 5 bases and J lost 6 bases. The entire variable domain, with the rest obtained from reference TRBV7-2 and TRBJ1-2, is as follows: GAGVSQSPSNKVTEKGKDVELRCDPISGHTALYWYRQSLGQGLEFLIYFQGNSAPDKSGLPSDRFSAERTGGSVSTLTIQRTQQEDSAVYLCASSLIRLGQGDDGYTFGSGTRLTVV.

Worth noting for this clonotype: The conserved phenylalanine or tryptophan is not found at the CDR3 terminus, so this likely reflects a read error. The chain carries TRBV5-4 and TRBJ2-5; 10 nucleotides line up with TRBD2. This CDR3 region has 16 residues. The junction had 5 bases not matched to a gene; V was cut back by 3 bases and J by 0 bases. Germline V gives CDR1 SGHNT, CDR2 YYREEE (reference sequence). In DNA form, the CDR3 reads TGTGCCAGCAGCTACGGACTAGCGGTGGACCAAGAGACCCAGTACTCC. The encoded protein is CASSYGLAVDQETQYS.

The chain uses TRBV12-3 or TRBV12-4 and TRBJ1-2; no clear D gene. The CDR3 extends over 16 amino acids. Trimming shortened V by 2 bases and J by 5 bases, and 18 bases separated the two germline ends. CDR3 residues: CASSLRQAEYRYGYTF. DNA of the CDR3: TGTGCCAGCAGTTTACGGCAGGCGGAGTATCGGTATGGCTACACCTTC.

This clonotype was recorded many times. V is TRBV12-3 or TRBV12-4 and J is TRBJ1-1; D gene unclear. Trimming cost V 5 bases and J 1 base, with 5 bases left between them. The CDR3 has 12 amino acids. The CDR3 sequence: CASSQRNTEAFF. The DNA for the CDR3 is TGTGCCAGCAGTCAGCGGAACACTGAAGCTTTCTTT.

A single count supports this clonotype. The chain joins TRBV12-3 or TRBV12-4 to TRBJ1-6; D may be TRBD1 (6 bases). This CDR3 is built from 16 residues. Trimming cost V 10 bases and J 10 bases, with 26 bases left between them. This CDR3 is CATKKTGDTVRSPLHF. For the CDR3, the DNA is TGTGCCACCAAGAAGACAGGCGATACTGTTCGGTCACCCCTCCACTTT.

The sample holds a few counts of this clonotype. The chain employs TRBV6-6 and TRBJ1-4; 7 bases are shared with TRBD1. The CDR3 extends over 13 amino acids. The junction had 4 bases not matched to a gene; V was cut back by 4 bases and J by 8 bases. Germline CDR1 MNHNY, CDR2 SVGAGI (reference sequence). The CDR3 sequence is CASSWDSSEKLFF. For the CDR3, the DNA is TGTGCCAGCAGTTGGGACAGCTCCGAAAAACTGTTTTTT.

In this sample, this clonotype turned up a few times. The chain employs TRBV6-2 or TRBV6-3 and TRBJ2-3; 9 nucleotides agree with TRBD1. There are 14 residues in the CDR3. Germline V gives CDR1 MNHEY, CDR2 SVGEGT. V dropped 5 bases and J dropped 4; count of bases not matched to a gene: 4. The CDR3 DNA reads TGTGCCAGCAGTCCCAGGACAGGGGCAGATACGCAGTATTTT. Its protein is CASSPRTGADTQYF.

The V and J genes are TRBV20-1 and TRBJ2-3, with TRBD2 matching 11 bases. J gave up 2 bases and V 3 bases, and 7 bases lay outside the gene matches. Germline V gene lookup returns CDR1 DFQATT and CDR2 SNEGSKA (reference sequence). This CDR3 is 16 amino acids long. This chain's CDR3 is CSASPLAGGITDTQYF. The CDR3 bases are TGCAGTGCTAGTCCCTTAGCGGGGGGGATCACAGATACGCAGTATTTT.

This clonotype was detected many times. The rearrangement links TRBV6-5 to TRBJ1-4; D is possibly TRBD1 (6 bases). The CDR3 totals 14 residues. CDR1 is MNHEY, CDR2 SVGAGI, per germline. V shed 2 bases and J shed 4 bases, with 8 bases lying between them. The CDR3 spells CASSYGQYNEKLFF. CDR3 sequence (DNA): TGTGCCAGCAGTTACGGACAGTATAATGAAAAACTGTTTTTT.

As regards this clonotype: One end of the junction is discordant with germline, which a read error may explain. The rearrangement links TRBV7-6 to TRBJ2-5, with 7 nucleotides matching TRBD2. From germline, CDR1 is SGHVS and CDR2 FNYEAQ. This CDR3 spans 16 amino acids. The CDR3 DNA reads as TGTGCTAGCAGTCCAAGCGGGGCGGCTAGTTGGGAGACCCAGTACTTC. It translates to CASSPSGAASWETQYF.

This clonotype came up a few times. V gene TRBV24-1 combines with J gene TRBJ1-5; D is unresolved. From germline, CDR1 is KGHDR and CDR2 SFDVKD. Trimming removed 3 bases from V and 3 bases from J, with 11 bases in between. The CDR3 sequence is 15 residues long. CDR3 protein: CATSDTGSLNQPQHF. The CDR3 bases are TGTGCCACCAGTGATACCGGGTCCCTCAATCAGCCCCAGCATTTT.

In its sample, this clonotype was seen many times. V gene TRBV7-2 combines with J gene TRBJ1-5; D uncertain. V lost 4 bases and J lost 4, with 11 bases in between. The CDR3 consists of 14 residues. Germline V gene data show CDR1 as SGHTA and CDR2 as FQGNSA. This CDR3 is CASSSVGGNQPQHF. CDR3 DNA: TGTGCCAGCAGCTCCGTGGGCGGGAATCAGCCCCAGCATTTT.

This clonotype was picked up a small number of times. The chain uses TRBV4-1 and TRBJ2-7; 14 nucleotides align to TRBD2. Unmatched junction bases numbered 5, after V lost 4 bases and J lost 3 bases. The CDR3 contains 16 residues. The germline V gene encodes CDR1 MGHRA and CDR2 YSYEKL. The CDR3 DNA is TGCGCCAGCAGCCCCCGGACTAGCGGGGGGTTCTACGAGCAGTACTTC. Encoded protein: CASSPRTSGGFYEQYF.

V usage is TRBV28 and J usage is TRBJ2-6; perhaps TRBD2 as D (5 bases). This CDR3 comprises 16 residues. Germline V CDR1 and CDR2: MDHEN, SYDVKM. With 6 bases removed from V and 5 bases from J, the gap between germline ends came to 17 bases. The CDR3 here is CASSPGREDRANVLTF. The CDR3 region has the DNA TGTGCCAGCAGCCCCGGACGGGAAGATAGGGCCAACGTCCTGACTTTC.

This clonotype was found a few times. The chain has TRBV4-1 and TRBJ1-2; TRBD1 might be the D (6 bases). Between the trimmed V and J ends, which lost 4 bases and 4 bases, there was a span of 19 bases. From germline, CDR1 is MGHRA and CDR2 YSYEKL. This CDR3 is built from 16 residues. The CDR3 DNA follows: TGCGCCAGCAGCCCAGCTACAGGGAGAGTAGGCTATGGCTACACCTTC. It encodes CASSPATGRVGYGYTF.

This clonotype showed up many times. The gene calls are TRBV4-2 and TRBJ2-3; D perhaps matches TRBD2 (6 bases). V dropped 0 bases and J dropped 4 bases, with 17 bases sitting between them. This CDR3 comprises 17 residues. The V gene's germline CDR1 is LGHNA and CDR2 YNFKEQ. CDR3 in DNA: TGTGCCAGCAGCCAAGATGTGTACGGGGGTACGGCAGATACGCAGTATTTT. Translated: CASSQDVYGGTADTQYF.

This clonotype occurred many times. The rearrangement uses TRBV7-2 and TRBJ1-6; no definite D call. Germline CDR1 is SGHTA and CDR2 is FQGNSA. The CDR3 covers 16 residues. Trimming shortened V by 4 bases and J by 3 bases, and 13 bases separated the two germline ends. The CDR3 DNA reads TGTGCCAGCAGCTCTGCCGGGCAGGTCTATAATTCACCCCTCCACTTT. Protein product: CASSSAGQVYNSPLHF.

A remark on this clonotype: Since the CDR3 does not end with the conserved phenylalanine or tryptophan, this likely comes from a read error. The J gene is TRBJ2-3, the V gene TRBV11-2; 16 bases line up with TRBD2. V dropped 5 bases and J dropped 2; count of bases not matched to a gene: 10. Per the germline V gene, CDR1 is SGHAT and CDR2 is FQNNGV. This CDR3 spans 19 amino acids. The DNA for the CDR3 is TGTGCCAGCAGCCAATGGGGGACTAGCGGGGGGGAAAACACAGATACGCAGTATTGT. Encoded protein: CASSQWGTSGGENTDTQYC.

The J gene is TRBJ1-1, the V gene TRBV6-2 or TRBV6-3; TRBD1 matches 7 bases. The trim removed 6 bases at V and 3 bases at J, leaving 10 bases unmatched. CDR1 is MNHEY and CDR2 is SVGEGT in the germline V gene. The CDR3 has 15 amino acids. CDR3 sequence reads: CASRPTGVRDTEAFF. CDR3 bases: TGTGCCAGCAGACCAACAGGGGTTAGGGACACTGAAGCTTTCTTT.

The chain joins TRBV12-3 or TRBV12-4 to TRBJ2-5; D is unresolved. Trimming shortened V by 7 bases and J by 4 bases, and 13 bases separated the two germline ends. The CDR3 is made up of 13 amino acids. The CDR3 DNA sequence: TGTGCCAGCACCCAGCAATTGGGAGAGACCCAGTACTTC. The encoded protein is CASTQQLGETQYF.

This clonotype came up a few times. V usage is TRBV5-1 and J usage is TRBJ1-4; D may be TRBD1 (6 bases). Trimming pared 2 bases from V and 7 bases from J, leaving 12 bases between. The CDR3 consists of 14 residues. Germline assignment: CDR1 SGHRS and CDR2 YFSETQ. The CDR3 loop is CASSFGGDGEKLFF. The DNA of the CDR3 is TGCGCCAGCAGCTTCGGGGGCGATGGTGAAAAACTGTTTTTT.

This clonotype occurred many times. The chain combines TRBV7-2 with TRBJ2-3; 11 nucleotides align to TRBD2. Germline lookup yields CDR1 SGHTA and CDR2 FQGNSA. The length of the CDR3 is 17 residues. After removal of 5 bases from V and 3 bases from J, the junction contained 10 bases not matched to a gene. The CDR3 coding sequence is TGTGCCAGCAGCCAGTTCGCGAGACTAGCGGGGACAGATACGCAGTATTTT. Protein: CASSQFARLAGTDTQYF.

The rearrangement links TRBV5-1 to TRBJ1-6, with 9 bases matching TRBD1. With V trimmed by 4 bases and J by 8 bases, 7 bases remained unmatched. Per the germline V gene, CDR1 is SGHRS and CDR2 is YFSETQ. The CDR3 length is 15 residues. In nucleotides, the CDR3 is TGCGCCAGCAGCAGCCTGGGACAGGGTTATTCACCCCTCCACTTT. Amino acids: CASSSLGQGYSPLHF.

The rearrangement joins TRBV5-5 to TRBJ2-3; TRBD2 is a possible D gene (6 bases). Germline V gives CDR1 SGHKS, CDR2 YYEKEE (reference sequence). V was shortened by 6 bases and J by 6 bases, with 17 bases between the two germline ends. The CDR3 spans 14 residues. CDR3 protein: CASTWGEIRDTQYF. CDR3 DNA sequence: TGTGCCAGCACGTGGGGGGAGATCCGGGATACGCAGTATTTT.

The chain employs TRBV7-2 and TRBJ2-3; 12 bases are a match to TRBD1. The CDR3 is 19 residues long. The V gene end was trimmed by 5 bases and the J gene end by 14 bases; junction bases not matched to a gene: 26. Looked up from germline, CDR1 is SGHTA and CDR2 is FQGNSA. Here the CDR3 reads CASSPKFPGQGAGADTTYF. CDR3 nucleotides: TGTGCCAGCAGCCCCAAATTCCCGGGACAGGGGGCAGGCGCAGATACGACGTATTTT. The full variable domain, its missing parts supplied by reference TRBV7-2 and TRBJ2-3, is GAGVSQSPSNKVTEKGKDVELRCDPISGHTALYWYRQSLGQGLEFLIYFQGNSAPDKSGLPSDRFSAERTGGSVSTLTIQRTQQEDSAVYLCASSPKFPGQGAGADTTYFGPGTRLTVL.

V gene TRBV14 combines with J gene TRBJ2-7; 9 bases fit TRBD1. Germline lookup yields CDR1 SGHDN and CDR2 FVKESK. Trimming removed 0 bases from V and 6 bases from J; junction bases left unmatched: 3. CDR3 length: 14 residues. The CDR3 here is CASSQERGQGEQYF. CDR3 DNA: TGTGCCAGCAGCCAAGAGAGGGGACAGGGCGAGCAGTACTTC.